This T cell receptor beta chain was documented in a study of blood T cell repertoires in COVID-19. Study-wide background: COVID-19 samples collected from the United States, Italy and Spain covered acute and convalescent phases. PBMCs, B-cell-depleted T cells, or T cells were the source of the cDNA or gDNA that made up the material.

The authors' processing: Nucleated cell counts were estimated from reference gene primer amplification. Repertoires were generated with immunoSEQ multiplex PCR, while TCRdb's copy carries only in-frame clones and drops some. V and J calls and clone size are as listed in that table; D and trimming were resolved from the DNA. The table has approximately 390,000 clones, nearly 90% seen once. The V end was cut by 5 bases, the J end by 3 bases, with 9 bases between. CDR3 length: 13 residues. This sequence originates from a man aged 18 to 30 with active or convalescent COVID-19. This rearrangement joins TRBV12-3 or TRBV12-4 to TRBJ2-3, with a weak D call TRBD2 (6 bases). The sequencing sample was made of peripheral blood. The CDR3 nucleotides read TGTGCCAGCAGTCCGACTAGGACAGATACGCAGTATTTT. Protein sequence: CASSPTRTDTQYF.